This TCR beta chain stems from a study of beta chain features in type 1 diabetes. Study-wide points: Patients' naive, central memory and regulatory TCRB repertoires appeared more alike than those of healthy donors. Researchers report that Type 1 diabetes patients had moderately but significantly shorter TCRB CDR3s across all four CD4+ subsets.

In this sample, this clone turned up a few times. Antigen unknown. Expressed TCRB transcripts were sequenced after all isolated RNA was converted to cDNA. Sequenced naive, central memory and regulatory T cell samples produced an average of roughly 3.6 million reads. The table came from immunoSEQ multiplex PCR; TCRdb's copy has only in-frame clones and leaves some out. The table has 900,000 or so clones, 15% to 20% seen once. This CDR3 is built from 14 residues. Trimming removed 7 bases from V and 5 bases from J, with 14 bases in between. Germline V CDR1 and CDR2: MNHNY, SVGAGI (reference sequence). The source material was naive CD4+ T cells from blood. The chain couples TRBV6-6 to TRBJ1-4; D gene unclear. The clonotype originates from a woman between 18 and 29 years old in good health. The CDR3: CASKNPAINEKLFF. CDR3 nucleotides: TGTGCCAGCAAAAACCCAGCGATCAATGAAAAACTGTTTTTT.